This T cell receptor (beta chain) was sequenced during a study of T cells in Graves' hyperthyroidism and ophthalmopathy. Study-wide points: Ophthalmopathy and stable hyperthyroidism were separated by a 13 V-J model. With a median lead of around 6.7 months before onset, the model predicted ophthalmopathy. Most thyroid clonotypes expanded above 0.001 were also detected in blood.

The investigators amplified TCR beta CDR3 regions from RNA transcripts. The HTBI primer set served for first-round RT-PCR of the TCR CDR3. TCRdb redid the calling of the multiplex PCR reads with MiXCR, one entry per CDR3 protein. The sample contains more than 300,000 distinct CDR3 sequences, around 13% of which appear only once. Clinical symptoms, serum thyroxine and TRAb, thyroid ultrasound and orbital computed tomography were used for the diagnoses. This clonotype has ten or more counts. Its antigen is undetermined. This TCR came from a woman aged 18-29 years with Graves' hyperthyroidism. The sample comprised blood.

The CDR3 sequence is CASRGDSVGELFF. The DNA of the CDR3 is TGTGCCAGCAGAGGGGACTCCGTGGGGGAGCTGTTTTTT. The J gene is TRBJ2-2, the V gene TRBV28; TRBD2 is a possible D gene (6 bases). The length of the CDR3 is 13 residues. The germline gives CDR1 MDHEN, CDR2 SYDVKM. Between the trimmed V and J ends, which lost 6 bases and 8 bases, there was a span of 13 bases. Looking up the rest from reference TRBV28 and TRBJ2-2 gives the full variable domain: DVKVTQSSRYLVKRTGEKVFLECVQDMDHENMFWYRQDPGLGLRLIYFSYDVKMKEKGDIPEGYSVSREKKERFSLILESASTNQTSMYLCASRGDSVGELFFGEGSRLTVL.